These 27 T cell receptor beta chains were sequenced from one sample in a study of cytomegalovirus exposure and HLA in healthy donors. PCR used 60 Vbeta primers and 13 Jbeta primers. The data were produced by immunoSEQ multiplex PCR, yet TCRdb's version contains in-frame clones alone and is incomplete. The listing contains around 130,000 clones. Sequencing used PBMCs. The receptor set was obtained from a woman aged 60-70 years in good health and CMV-seronegative.

The chain is built from TRBV6-5 and TRBJ1-1; D unresolved. Trimming removed 0 bases at V and 6 bases at J, with 8 bases between. The CDR3 covers 13 residues. Germline CDR1 reads MNHEY; CDR2 reads SVGAGI. The DNA for the CDR3 is TGTGCCAGCAGTTACTCTATAACTGCTGAAGCTTTCTTT. Amino acids: CASSYSITAEAFF.

V is TRBV19 and J is TRBJ2-7; 10 bases map to TRBD2. The CDR3 is made up of 15 amino acids. The germline CDR1 and CDR2 sequences are LNHDA and SQIVND (reference sequence). The trim removed 5 bases at V and 6 bases at J, leaving 10 bases unmatched. For the CDR3, the DNA is TGTGCCAGTAGTGGCTCTAGCGGGAGCTTGACCGAGCAGTACTTC. Residues: CASSGSSGSLTEQYF.

The CDR3 loop reads CASSGFPGQGSNEQFF. CDR3 DNA: TGTGCCAGCAGCGGGTTTCCGGGACAGGGTAGCAATGAGCAGTTCTTC. The chain uses TRBV9 and TRBJ2-1, with 9 bases identical to TRBD1. The trim removed 3 bases at V and 6 bases at J, leaving 10 bases unmatched. The germline V gene encodes CDR1 SGDLS and CDR2 YYNGEE. CDR3 length: 16 amino acids.

As DNA, the CDR3 is TGTGCCAGTAGAACCCGGGACAGAAGTACGGACTATGGCTACACCTTC. Translation: CASRTRDRSTDYGYTF. The rearrangement joins TRBV19 to TRBJ1-2, with 7 nucleotides matching TRBD1. Germline V lookup: CDR1 LNHDA, CDR2 SQIVND (reference sequence). Trimming cost V 6 bases and J 3 bases; bases outside gene matches: 13. CDR3 length equals 16 residues.

The chain recombines TRBV9 with TRBJ2-6; 7 nucleotides agree with TRBD1. Germline values: CDR1 SGDLS, CDR2 YYNGEE. The V segment lost 4 bases and the J segment 3 bases; nucleotides outside the gene matches: 7. The CDR3 is made up of 16 amino acids. This CDR3 is CASSPPGQLGANVLTF. The CDR3 bases are TGTGCCAGCAGCCCCCCGGGACAGCTTGGGGCCAACGTCCTGACTTTC.

The genes are TRBV13 and TRBJ2-2, with D hard to call. Germline CDR1 and CDR2: PRHDT and FYEKMQ (reference sequence). The CDR3 has 14 amino acids. V lost 5 bases and J 3 bases, leaving 10 bases between the germline ends. CDR3 protein: CASSGAPDTGELFF. The CDR3 bases are TGTGCCAGCAGCGGAGCGCCGGACACCGGGGAGCTGTTTTTT.

The chain couples TRBV30 to TRBJ2-4; TRBD1 is a possible D gene (6 bases). The CDR3 length is 16 residues. V lost 2 bases and J 0 bases, leaving 14 bases between the germline ends. Germline V gene lookup returns CDR1 GTSNPN and CDR2 SVGIG (reference sequence). This CDR3 reads CAWSQQGTLAKNIQYF. The CDR3 DNA reads TGTGCCTGGAGTCAACAGGGCACTCTAGCCAAAAACATTCAGTACTTC.

The chain links TRBV6-1 to TRBJ1-5; D might be TRBD1 (5 bases). V was cut by 8 bases and J by 7 bases, with 18 bases left in between. The germline V gene encodes CDR1 MNHNS and CDR2 SASEGT. This CDR3 is 14 amino acids long. DNA of the CDR3: TGTGCCAGCTCCCCAGGGCAGAATTGGCAGCCCCAGCATTTT. Its translation is CASSPGQNWQPQHF.

The V call is TRBV27, the J call TRBJ2-3, with 9 bases identical to TRBD2. The CDR3 has 14 residues. Trimming at V came to 3 bases and at J to 4 bases, leaving 2 bases not matched to a gene. Germline CDR1 MNHEY, CDR2 SMNVEV (reference sequence). CDR3 amino acids: CASSLREGADTQYF. As DNA, the CDR3 is TGTGCCAGCAGTTTGCGGGAGGGGGCAGATACGCAGTATTTT.

The V call is TRBV9, the J call TRBJ1-1; D call uncertain. Trimming took 0 bases from V and 4 from J, leaving 7 bases between them. Germline CDR1 and CDR2: SGDLS and YYNGEE. This CDR3 contains 13 residues. The CDR3: CASSVGEITEAFF. Written as DNA, the CDR3 is TGTGCCAGCAGCGTAGGTGAGATCACTGAAGCTTTCTTT.

The chain employs TRBV23-1 and TRBJ2-2; D might be TRBD2 (7 bases). TRBV23-1 is an ORF; its function is uncertain. CDR3 size: 16 residues. V was pared by 7 bases and J by 1 base, with 16 bases between. CDR3 sequence (DNA): TGCGCCAGCATCCGGGGGCGGGGGAAGAACACCGGGGAGCTGTTTTTT. Its translation is CASIRGRGKNTGELFF.

The chain has TRBV13 and TRBJ2-1; D gene unclear. In germline, CDR1 is PRHDT, CDR2 FYEKMQ (reference sequence). Trimming pared 0 bases from V and 0 bases from J, leaving 12 bases between. The CDR3 extends over 17 amino acids. CDR3 region: CASSLGRLTYSYNEQFF. CDR3 coding DNA: TGTGCCAGCAGCTTAGGGCGGCTTACCTACTCCTACAATGAGCAGTTCTTC.

V usage is TRBV7-8 and J usage is TRBJ1-2; D remains ambiguous. CDR3 length: 13 amino acids. Germline values: CDR1 SGHVS, CDR2 FQNEAQ. V lost 1 base, J lost 2 bases, and 5 bases lay in between. CDR3 DNA: TGTGCCAGCAGCTTAGTTACAAACTATGGCTACACCTTC. Its protein is CASSLVTNYGYTF.

The chain recombines TRBV28 with TRBJ1-2, with 7 bases fitting TRBD1. CDR1 MDHEN and CDR2 SYDVKM come from the germline V gene. V trimming: 6 bases; J trimming: 4 bases; junction bases outside the gene matches: 8. The CDR3 spans 14 residues. CDR3: CASSTTGDSYGYTF. CDR3 sequence (DNA): TGTGCCAGCAGCACTACTGGGGACAGCTATGGCTACACCTTC.

This sequence joins TRBV11-2 and TRBJ2-5, with 7 bases that match TRBD1. This CDR3 spans 13 amino acids. Germline-derived CDR1 and CDR2 are SGHAT and FQNNGV. J lost 5 bases, V lost 3 bases, and 3 bases had no gene match. CDR3 region: CASSLGTAETQYF. In DNA form, the CDR3 reads TGTGCCAGCAGCTTGGGGACAGCGGAGACCCAGTACTTC. The whole variable domain, remainder taken from reference TRBV11-2 and TRBJ2-5, is EAGVAQSPRYKIIEKRQSVAFWCNPISGHATLYWYQQILGQGPKLLIQFQNNGVVDDSQLPKDRFSAERLKGVDSTLKIQPAKLEDSAVYLCASSLGTAETQYFGPGTRLLVL.

The chain carries TRBV12-5 and TRBJ2-7; 7 bases agree with TRBD1. The V and J ends lost 6 bases and 4 bases, in that order; junction bases with no gene match: 3. Germline V gives CDR1 LGHNT, CDR2 FRNRAP. The CDR3 consists of 12 residues. The CDR3 region has the DNA TGTGCTAGTGGGGACAGGATATACGAGCAGTACTTC. Protein product: CASGDRIYEQYF.

In DNA, the CDR3 is TGTGCCAGCAGCTTAGATGCGTGGGCTAGCGGGTGGACCGGGGAGCTGTTTTTT. This encodes CASSLDAWASGWTGELFF. The J gene is TRBJ2-2, the V gene TRBV11-2; 8 bases match TRBD2. Germline assignment: CDR1 SGHAT and CDR2 FQNNGV. Trimming at V came to 0 bases and at J to 5 bases, leaving 11 bases not matched to a gene. The CDR3 has 18 residues. Drawing the rest from reference TRBV11-2 and TRBJ2-2, the complete variable domain is EAGVAQSPRYKIIEKRQSVAFWCNPISGHATLYWYQQILGQGPKLLIQFQNNGVVDDSQLPKDRFSAERLKGVDSTLKIQPAKLEDSAVYLCASSLDAWASGWTGELFFGEGSRLTVL.

The V gene is TRBV5-1, the J gene TRBJ2-5; D is unclear. The CDR3 contains 13 residues. Trimming pared 0 bases from V and 2 bases from J, leaving 5 bases between. Germline CDR1 is SGHRS and CDR2 is YFSETQ. CDR3 nucleotides: TGCGCCAGCAGCTTGGGCGGACAAGAGACCCAGTACTTC. Its protein is CASSLGGQETQYF.

The chain has TRBV19 and TRBJ1-4, with D hard to call. The CDR3 is 15 amino acids. Per the germline V gene, CDR1 is LNHDA and CDR2 is SQIVND (reference sequence). Trimming removed 10 bases at V and 7 bases at J, with 22 bases between. CDR3 loop: CATSRARGVGEKLFF. The CDR3 DNA reads as TGTGCCACTTCAAGAGCCCGGGGAGTAGGTGAAAAACTGTTTTTT.

DNA of the CDR3: TGTGCCAGCAGCCTGGGGGGACAGTTCTACGAGCAGTACTTC. It yields the protein CASSLGGQFYEQYF. The rearrangement links TRBV5-6 to TRBJ2-7, with TRBD1 as a possible D gene (7 bases). This CDR3 region has 14 residues. Trimming pared 4 bases from V and 3 bases from J, leaving 14 bases between. Per germline, CDR1 SGHDT and CDR2 YYEEEE.

V gene TRBV6-5 combines with J gene TRBJ2-7; the match to TRBD1 covers 11 bases. The V gene end was trimmed by 0 bases and the J gene end by 3 bases; junction bases not matched to a gene: 1. There are 15 residues in the CDR3. Germline V lookup: CDR1 MNHEY, CDR2 SVGAGI. The CDR3 coding sequence is TGTGCCAGCAGTTACTCGGGACAGGGGGGCTACGAGCAGTACTTC. Translation: CASSYSGQGGYEQYF.

This chain connects TRBV5-1 to TRBJ1-1, with D unclear. The V end was cut by 3 bases, the J end by 1 base, with 7 bases between. The V gene's germline CDR1 is SGHRS and CDR2 YFSETQ. The CDR3 length is 13 residues. The CDR3 region is CASSYLRNTEAFF. The CDR3 nucleotides read TGCGCCAGCAGCTATCTCAGGAACACTGAAGCTTTCTTT.

The V gene is TRBV9, the J gene TRBJ2-3; 7 positions agree with TRBD2. The CDR3 length is 15 residues. V lost 5 bases to trimming and J lost 0 bases; unmatched junction nucleotides: 6. Germline V gene sequence: CDR1 SGDLS, CDR2 YYNGEE. The CDR3 sequence: CASSLAGESTDTQYF. The CDR3 DNA reads as TGTGCCAGCAGTCTGGCGGGAGAAAGCACAGATACGCAGTATTTT.

The genes are TRBV6-6 and TRBJ1-5, with a weak D call TRBD1 (5 bases). There are 12 residues in the CDR3. Trimming removed 7 bases from V and 6 bases from J, with 10 bases in between. CDR1 is MNHNY, CDR2 SVGAGI, per germline (reference sequence). CDR3 sequence: CASTMGGQPQHF. In DNA form, the CDR3 reads TGTGCCAGCACAATGGGGGGTCAGCCCCAGCATTTT.

The V gene is TRBV21-1, the J gene TRBJ2-7; the table's D gene call, TRBD2, was not cross checked with the DNA. TRBV21-1 is a pseudogene. CDR3 length: 15 amino acids. CDR3 bases: TGTGCCAGCAGCAAAGTACGGATCTCCTCGGGCGAGCAGTACTTC. Translation gives CASSKVRISSGEQYF.

The chain recombines TRBV28 with TRBJ1-1; TRBD1 matches 8 bases. The CDR3 runs 14 residues. Germline lookup yields CDR1 MDHEN and CDR2 SYDVKM. V lost 6 bases and J lost 4; bases outside the gene matches: 7. The DNA of the CDR3 is TGTGCCAGCAGCTCCGCAGGGGGCCGCACTGAAGCTTTCTTT. Translating it yields CASSSAGGRTEAFF. The full variable domain, in which reference TRBV28 and TRBJ1-1 provide the parts outside the CDR3, is DVKVTQSSRYLVKRTGEKVFLECVQDMDHENMFWYRQDPGLGLRLIYFSYDVKMKEKGDIPEGYSVSREKKERFSLILESASTNQTSMYLCASSSAGGRTEAFFGQGTRLTVV.

CDR3 bases: TGTGCCAGCAGCTTGTACGGTGAGAACACCGGGGAGCTGTTTTTT. The encoded protein is CASSLYGENTGELFF. The rearrangement uses TRBV5-4 and TRBJ2-2; D uncertain. This CDR3 has 15 residues. V lost 1 base and J 1 base, leaving 8 bases between the germline ends. Germline V CDR1 and CDR2: SGHNT, YYREEE (reference sequence).